This TCR beta chain came from a study of cytomegalovirus exposure and HLA in healthy donors. The junction had 10 bases not matched to a gene; V was cut back by 4 bases and J by 1 base. Per the germline V gene, CDR1 is SGHAT and CDR2 is FQNNGV. This CDR3 has 16 residues. Comments on this clone: Its antigen is undetermined.

Vbeta (60) and Jbeta (13) primers were used in the PCR. Using immunoSEQ multiplex PCR, the repertoire was profiled, and TCRdb retains in-frame clones only, with some absent. The sample records some 120,000 clones, 77% being singletons. Study-level findings and limits: The study recorded 164 TCR beta chains that were cytomegalovirus-associated. Later analysis identified 16,951 TCR beta sequences associated with HLA alleles, using a false discovery rate threshold of 0.05.

The material sequenced was PBMCs. The chain uses TRBV11-2 and TRBJ2-7; 7 nucleotides line up with TRBD2. This receptor was identified in a man aged 35 to 55 in good health and CMV-seropositive. CDR3 protein: CASSWVTGGPSYEQYF. The DNA of the CDR3 is TGTGCCAGCAGCTGGGTGACGGGGGGACCTTCCTACGAGCAGTACTTC.